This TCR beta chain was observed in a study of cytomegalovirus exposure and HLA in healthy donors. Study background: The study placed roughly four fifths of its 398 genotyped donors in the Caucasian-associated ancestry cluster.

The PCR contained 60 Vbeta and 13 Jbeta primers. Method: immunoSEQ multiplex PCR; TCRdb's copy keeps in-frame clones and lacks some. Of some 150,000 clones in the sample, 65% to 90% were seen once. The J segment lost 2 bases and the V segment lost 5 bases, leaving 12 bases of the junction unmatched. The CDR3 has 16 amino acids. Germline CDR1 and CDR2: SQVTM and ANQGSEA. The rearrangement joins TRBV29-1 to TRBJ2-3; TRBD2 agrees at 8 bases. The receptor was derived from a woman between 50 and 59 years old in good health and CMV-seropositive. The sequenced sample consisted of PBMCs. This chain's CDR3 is CSVRHSGTRATDTQYF. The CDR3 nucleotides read TGCAGCGTTAGGCACTCCGGGACTAGGGCCACAGATACGCAGTATTTT.